One and the same sample provided the 28 T cell receptor beta chains below, sequenced in a study of radiotherapy plus CTLA-4 blockade in lung cancer. The repertoire was sequenced with immunoSEQ multiplex PCR; TCRdb's copy has only in-frame clones and lacks some. Found here are approximately 40,000 clones, around 79% of them singletons; the top ten hold roughly 8.7%. The source was peripheral blood, collected from a patient treated with radiotherapy plus ipilimumab. The receptors stem from a human donor with non-small cell lung cancer who had stable disease on radiotherapy plus ipilimumab.

The chain recombines TRBV5-1 with TRBJ1-1; D may be TRBD1 (5 bases). Trimming removed 4 bases at V and 4 bases at J, with 8 bases between. The CDR3 sequence is 12 residues long. Germline values: CDR1 SGHRS, CDR2 YFSETQ. CDR3 DNA: TGCGCCAGCAGCCAGGGACTCACTGAAGCTTTCTTT. Translating gives CASSQGLTEAFF.

This clone appeared a few times. V usage is TRBV6-1 and J usage is TRBJ2-2; TRBD1 matches at 8 bases. The CDR3 length is 14 residues. After removal of 6 bases from V and 6 bases from J, the junction contained 6 bases not matched to a gene. Per the germline V gene, CDR1 is MNHNS and CDR2 is SASEGT. The CDR3 DNA sequence: TGTGCCAGCAGATTTACAGGGGGTCCCGGGGAGCTGTTTTTT. Translation: CASRFTGGPGELFF.

This rearrangement joins TRBV9 to TRBJ2-3, with 13 positions matching TRBD2. Germline values: CDR1 SGDLS, CDR2 YYNGEE. This CDR3 spans 15 amino acids. Trimming cost V 2 bases and J 7 bases; bases outside gene matches: 4. CDR3 in amino acids: CASSVGLAGVNTQYF. The CDR3 DNA sequence: TGTGCCAGCAGCGTCGGACTAGCGGGGGTGAATACGCAGTATTTT.

The chain uses TRBV19 and TRBJ1-1, with D tentatively TRBD1 (6 bases). Per the germline V gene, CDR1 is LNHDA and CDR2 is SQIVND (reference sequence). The V and J ends lost 3 bases and 4 bases respectively, with 9 bases between them. The CDR3 covers 13 residues. DNA of the CDR3: TGTGCCAGTAGTATGGGGGGGCTCACTGAAGCTTTCTTT. Protein: CASSMGGLTEAFF. The entire variable domain, with the rest obtained from reference TRBV19 and TRBJ1-1, is as follows: DGGITQSPKYLFRKEGQNVTLSCEQNLNHDAMYWYRQDPGQGLRLIYYSQIVNDFQKGDIAEGYSVSREKKESFPLTVTSAQKNPTAFYLCASSMGGLTEAFFGQGTRLTVV.

This clone is a singleton in its sample. The chain is built from TRBV18 and TRBJ1-4, with unresolved D. Deletions cut 0 bases from V and 11 bases from J, with 10 bases between. The CDR3 runs 13 residues. From germline, CDR1 is KGHSH and CDR2 LQKENI. This chain's CDR3 is CASSPPSGEKLFF. CDR3 DNA sequence: TGTGCCAGCTCACCACCGTCCGGGGAGAAACTGTTTTTT. Complete variable domain (other parts from reference TRBV18 and TRBJ1-4): NAGVMQNPRHLVRRRGQEARLRCSPMKGHSHVYWYRQLPEEGLKFMVYLQKENIIDESGMPKERFSAEFPKEGPSILRIQQVVRGDSAAYFCASSPPSGEKLFFGSGTQLSVL.

This clone was observed a few times. The rearrangement uses TRBV10-3 and TRBJ1-2; D is perhaps TRBD1 (6 bases). The germline V gene encodes CDR1 ENHRY and CDR2 SYGVKD. Trimming pared 6 bases from V and 4 bases from J, leaving 12 bases between. The CDR3 is made up of 13 amino acids. This chain's CDR3 is CAISPTGPYGYTF. The CDR3 coding sequence is TGTGCCATCAGCCCGACAGGCCCCTATGGCTACACCTTC.

CDR3 residues: CASTLFDNQPQHF. The CDR3 coding sequence is TGTGCCAGCACCCTCTTCGACAATCAGCCCCAGCATTTT. J is TRBJ1-5 and V is TRBV2; no clear D gene. Germline V CDR1 and CDR2: SNHLY, FYNNEI. The CDR3 is made up of 13 amino acids. The ends were cut back, 7 bases at V and 3 bases at J, with 10 bases in the middle.

This chain uses TRBV4-2 with TRBJ2-7; D unresolved. The V gene's germline CDR1 is LGHNA and CDR2 YNFKEQ. The V end was cut by 4 bases, the J end by 1 base, with 11 bases between. The CDR3 covers 14 residues. CDR3 sequence reads: CASSPKEISYEQYV. Written as DNA, the CDR3 is TGTGCCAGCAGCCCAAAAGAGATTTCCTACGAGCAGTACGTC.

This chain joins TRBV6-1 and TRBJ2-1, with 7 bases matching TRBD1. The CDR3 length is 14 residues. V was clipped by 7 bases and J by 10 bases; unmatched bases: 13. Germline V gene data show CDR1 as MNHNS and CDR2 as SASEGT. The CDR3 nucleotides are TGTGCCAGCACGCGGCAAGGGGGCTCCCGGGAGCAGTTCTTC. This gives the protein CASTRQGGSREQFF.

This clone is medium-sized (0.01 to 0.1%) within its sample. The CDR3 loop is CASSDGPGYEQYV. The CDR3 DNA reads TGTGCCAGCAGTGATGGGCCAGGCTACGAGCAGTACGTC. This chain links TRBV6-1 with TRBJ2-7; unclear D gene. CDR3 size: 13 residues. Trimming removed 3 bases at V and 3 bases at J, with 9 bases between. Germline CDR1 MNHNS, CDR2 SASEGT.

V is TRBV4-1 and J is TRBJ2-2, with 9 bases that match TRBD1. V shed 3 bases, J shed 1 base, and the junction held 6 bases outside the gene matches. CDR3 length: 17 amino acids. In germline, CDR1 is MGHRA, CDR2 YSYEKL. CDR3 residues: CASSHFGTGRNTGELFF. For the CDR3, the DNA is TGCGCCAGCAGCCATTTCGGGACAGGGAGGAACACCGGGGAGCTGTTTTTT.

The chain is built from TRBV28 and TRBJ1-6, with a tentative D call TRBD1 (6 bases). Trimming stripped 2 bases from V and 6 bases from J, with 11 bases between. The CDR3 consists of 15 residues. CDR1 and CDR2 from the germline V gene are MDHEN and SYDVKM. CDR3 residues: CASSLGTGINSPLHF. The CDR3 nucleotides read TGTGCCAGCAGTTTAGGCACAGGGATTAATTCACCCCTCCACTTT.

This clone was observed a few times. One end of the junction varies from germline; a read error may be responsible. The chain combines TRBV10-3 with TRBJ1-3; tentative D call: TRBD1 (6 bases). The CDR3 sequence is 12 residues long. The germline V gene has CDR1 ENHRY and CDR2 SYGVKD. CDR3 DNA sequence: TGCGGAGGGGGGGAGGCTGGAAACACCATATATTTT. Protein: CGGGEAGNTIYF.

The CDR3 coding sequence is TGTGCCAGCAGTGAAGCCCTAAGGGGAGTTGGGAACACCATATATTTT. This codes for CASSEALRGVGNTIYF. The V gene is TRBV2, the J gene TRBJ1-3, with D possibly being TRBD1 (5 bases). The CDR3 is 16 residues long. CDR1 SNHLY and CDR2 FYNNEI come from the germline V gene. The V end lost 0 bases, the J end lost 7 bases, and 16 bases lay between the germline ends.

This clone was counted between two and nine times. The J gene is TRBJ1-4, the V gene TRBV5-1; D possibly corresponds to TRBD1 (6 bases). The CDR3 is 14 residues long. Germline V gene lookup returns CDR1 SGHRS and CDR2 YFSETQ. Trimming left V 6 bases short and J 0 bases short, with 9 bases between. The DNA for the CDR3 is TGCGCCAGCACGACAGGCTCAACTAATGAAAAACTGTTTTTT. This codes for CASTTGSTNEKLFF.

The chain uses TRBV7-8 and TRBJ1-5, with D tentatively TRBD1 (6 bases). This CDR3 comprises 16 residues. Trimming took off 4 bases at V and 2 bases at J, with 15 bases between the two ends. Germline V gene sequence: CDR1 SGHVS, CDR2 FQNEAQ. The CDR3 sequence: CASSSTAGAGNQPQHF. Here the CDR3 DNA reads TGTGCCAGCAGCTCCACGGCAGGGGCTGGCAATCAGCCCCAGCATTTT. Drawing the rest from reference TRBV7-8 and TRBJ1-5, the complete variable domain is GAGVSQSPRYKVAKRGQDVALRCDPISGHVSLFWYQQALGQGPEFLTYFQNEAQLDKSGLPSDRFFAERPEGSVSTLKIQRTQQEDSAVYLCASSSTAGAGNQPQHFGDGTRLSIL.

The chain combines TRBV4-3 with TRBJ2-3, with 8 bases matching TRBD1. With 3 bases clipped from V and 4 bases from J, the junction kept 9 bases outside the gene matches. The CDR3 covers 16 residues. Germline CDR1 reads LGHNA; CDR2 reads YSLEER. The CDR3 loop reads CASSQIPRTGPDTQYF. CDR3 in DNA: TGCGCCAGCAGCCAGATCCCGAGGACAGGGCCAGATACGCAGTATTTT.

Only one count was recorded for this clone. V gene TRBV18 combines with J gene TRBJ2-7; tentatively, D is TRBD1 or TRBD2 (5 bases each). V was trimmed by 4 bases and J by 5 bases, leaving 12 bases between them. The CDR3 has 13 amino acids. Per the germline V gene, CDR1 is KGHSH and CDR2 is LQKENI. CDR3 protein: CASSRRESDEQYV. CDR3 coding DNA: TGTGCCAGCTCACGCAGGGAGAGCGACGAGCAGTACGTC.

This clone appeared a few times. In DNA, the CDR3 is TGTGCCAGTTACAAGGACAGGGGGGCAGATACGCAGTATTTT. It codes for CASYKDRGADTQYF. The chain recombines TRBV27 with TRBJ2-3; 10 bases map to TRBD1. J lost 4 bases, V lost 9 bases, and 7 bases had no gene match. CDR1 is MNHEY, CDR2 SMNVEV, per germline (reference sequence). The CDR3 totals 14 residues.

The chain recombines TRBV7-9 with TRBJ1-1, with TRBD1 matching 8 bases. The CDR3 contains 14 residues. Trimming took 6 bases from V and 1 from J; bases not matched to a gene: 4. CDR1 is SEHNR and CDR2 is FQNEAQ in the germline V gene (reference sequence). CDR3 in DNA: TGTGCCAGCAGGTATGGACAGGGGAACACTGAAGCTTTCTTT. It is translated as CASRYGQGNTEAFF.

The CDR3 region has the DNA TGTGCCAGCAGCAAAGGGGGGCTCAGGGACTTCCACTCTAAATCTGGGCCCTACGAGCAGTACGTC. Translation gives CASSKGGLRDFHSKSGPYEQYV. J is TRBJ2-7 and V is TRBV21-1. TRBV21-1 represents a pseudogene. The CDR3 length is 22 residues.

This rearrangement joins TRBV7-3 to TRBJ2-1; 8 nucleotides line up with TRBD2. The length of the CDR3 is 15 residues. Germline V CDR1 and CDR2: SGHTA, FQGTGA. The J segment lost 2 bases and the V segment lost 1 base, leaving 1 base of the junction unmatched. The CDR3: CASSLNGGAYNEQFF. As DNA, the CDR3 is TGTGCCAGCAGCTTAAACGGGGGGGCCTACAATGAGCAGTTCTTC.

This chain links TRBV5-1 with TRBJ2-5; D may correspond to TRBD1 or TRBD2 (5 bases each). The CDR3 loop spans 15 amino acids. Per the germline V gene, CDR1 is SGHRS and CDR2 is YFSETQ. The V and J ends lost 4 bases and 0 bases respectively, with 13 bases between them. CDR3 amino acids: CASSPEGLDQETQYF. The CDR3 bases are TGCGCCAGCAGCCCTGAGGGGTTGGACCAAGAGACCCAGTACTTC. Full variable domain (missing parts from reference TRBV5-1 and TRBJ2-5): KAGVTQTPRYLIKTRGQQVTLSCSPISGHRSVSWYQQTPGQGLQFLFEYFSETQRNKGNFPGRFSGRQFSNSRSEMNVSTLELGDSALYLCASSPEGLDQETQYFGPGTRLLVL.

This chain connects TRBV5-6 to TRBJ2-3, with 12 bases identical to TRBD2. The CDR3 has 15 residues. The V and J ends lost 3 bases and 2 bases, in that order; junction bases with no gene match: 1. The germline V gene has CDR1 SGHDT and CDR2 YYEEEE. The CDR3 is CASSWTSGDTDTQYF. The CDR3 DNA reads TGTGCCAGCAGCTGGACTAGCGGGGACACAGATACGCAGTATTTT.

The gene calls are TRBV5-4 and TRBJ1-1; 7 nucleotides agree with TRBD1. In germline, CDR1 is SGHNT, CDR2 YYREEE (reference sequence). The CDR3 contains 15 residues. With V trimmed by 4 bases and J by 1 base, 7 bases remained unmatched. CDR3 region: CASSIRDSGNTEAFF. DNA for the CDR3: TGTGCCAGCAGCATAAGGGACAGCGGGAACACTGAAGCTTTCTTT.

The gene calls are TRBV27 and TRBJ1-2; 9 nucleotides line up with TRBD1. Germline CDR1 is MNHEY and CDR2 is SMNVEV (reference sequence). The CDR3 runs to 14 residues. The ends lost 4 bases at V and 3 bases at J; junction bases unmatched: 3. The CDR3: CASSWGQGHYGYTF. The CDR3 nucleotides read TGTGCCAGCAGTTGGGGACAGGGTCACTATGGCTACACCTTC.

The V call is TRBV5-6, the J call TRBJ1-2; D remains ambiguous. Between the trimmed V and J ends, which lost 5 bases and 2 bases, there was a span of 13 bases. The length of the CDR3 is 14 residues. Germline V gene lookup returns CDR1 SGHDT and CDR2 YYEEEE. The CDR3 region is CASRPWTLNYGYTF. The CDR3 nucleotides read TGTGCCAGCAGGCCTTGGACTTTAAACTATGGCTACACCTTC.

The chain couples TRBV28 to TRBJ2-1, with TRBD1 matching 8 bases. This CDR3 has 15 amino acids. J was trimmed by 7 bases and V by 6 bases; bases with no gene match: 11. Germline assignment: CDR1 MDHEN and CDR2 SYDVKM. The CDR3, as DNA: TGTGCCAGCAGCCATGGACAGGGAGGTTGGAATGAGCAGTTCTTC. This gives the protein CASSHGQGGWNEQFF. Complete variable domain (other parts from reference TRBV28 and TRBJ2-1): DVKVTQSSRYLVKRTGEKVFLECVQDMDHENMFWYRQDPGLGLRLIYFSYDVKMKEKGDIPEGYSVSREKKERFSLILESASTNQTSMYLCASSHGQGGWNEQFFGPGTRLTVL.